The sequence of this T cell receptor beta chain was determined in a study of memory CD4+ T cells and cytomegalovirus serostatus. Whole-study results and caveats: Suggested: most of the CMV-linked TCR signature lies in CD4+ memory cells. CMV serostatus prediction reached median AUC 0.95, or 0.91 with US-trained model. About 40% of the roughly 150 known CMV-associated TCRbeta sequences appeared in CD4+ memory.

Worth noting for this clone: No antigen is known for it.

The V segment lost 6 bases and the J segment 1 base; nucleotides outside the gene matches: 17. The germline V gene encodes CDR1 SGHTA and CDR2 FQGNSA. The CDR3 loop spans 18 amino acids. Method: immunoSEQ multiplex PCR; TCRdb's copy keeps in-frame clones and lacks some. The repertoire holds 40,000 to 60,000 clones, with 78% as singletons. The sort gate was single viable CD3+CD4+CD8-CD45RO+ cells for memory CD4+ T cells. Sequenced sample: memory CD4+ T cells from blood. The TCR originated in an adult in good health and CMV-seronegative. This chain joins TRBV7-2 and TRBJ1-2; 7 bases are shared with TRBD1. DNA for the CDR3: TGTGCCAGCAGTACCCGAGGGGGCAAAATAACTGATAACTATGGCTACACCTTC. Translated, it gives CASSTRGGKITDNYGYTF.